Presented here are 5 T cell receptor beta chains from one specimen sequenced in a study of shared clonotypes between healthy human individuals. Libraries were prepared by immunoSEQ multiplex PCR; TCRdb keeps only in-frame clonotypes and omits some of them. The sample yields 950,000 to 1,200,000 clones, approximately 80% seen once. The sequencing input was memory CD4+ T cells from PBMCs. Sample subset: CD45RA-negative fraction. Every receptor here comes from a man aged 18-30 years in good health. Some clones in this sample may be carry-over from other donors' samples.

CDR3: CASSKEGSPVGCQPQHF. Written as DNA, the CDR3 is TGTGCCAGCAGCAAAGAAGGCAGCCCAGTAGGCTGTCAGCCCCAGCATTTT. This chain joins TRBV21-1 and TRBJ1-5. TRBV21-1 is an annotated pseudogene. This CDR3 has 17 amino acids.

Concerning this clone: A much larger clone differs from this one at a single base, so this may be a read error. Other nucleotide sequences from this sample produce the same CDR3. The rearrangement uses TRBV7-8 and TRBJ2-5; the D is unclear. Germline CDR1 reads SGHVS; CDR2 reads FQNEAQ. The CDR3 sequence is 11 residues long. V was cut by 0 bases and J by 4 bases, with 0 bases left in between. DNA of the CDR3: TGTGCCAGCAGCTTAGCAGAGACCCAGTACTTC. Translating it yields CASSLAETQYF.

The chain joins TRBV6-5 to TRBJ2-2, with D possibly TRBD2 on 5 matching bases. The CDR3 is 15 amino acids. Trimming shortened V by 4 bases and J by 5 bases, and 14 bases separated the two germline ends. CDR1 is MNHEY, CDR2 SVGAGI, per germline. Written as DNA, the CDR3 is TGTGCCAGCAGTTCTTCACGGGGTGGGACCGGGGAGCTGTTTTTT. This gives the protein CASSSSRGGTGELFF.

This CDR3 reads CSVVWGQGNWYEQFF. The CDR3 bases are TGCAGCGTTGTCTGGGGACAGGGAAACTGGTATGAGCAGTTCTTC. The chain combines TRBV29-1 with TRBJ2-1, with TRBD1 matching over 9 bases. The CDR3 spans 15 residues. Germline V gene data show CDR1 as SQVTM and CDR2 as ANQGSEA. The V and J ends lost 4 bases and 8 bases, in that order; junction bases with no gene match: 12.

The gene calls are TRBV18 and TRBJ1-2; 7 bases are a match to TRBD1. Germline V gene lookup returns CDR1 KGHSH and CDR2 LQKENI. The CDR3 consists of 12 residues. Trimming removed 5 bases from V and 8 bases from J; junction bases left unmatched: 5. The CDR3 bases are TGTGCCAGCTCATCGACAGGGCCGGGCTACACCTTC. This encodes CASSSTGPGYTF. The whole variable domain, remainder taken from reference TRBV18 and TRBJ1-2, is NAGVMQNPRHLVRRRGQEARLRCSPMKGHSHVYWYRQLPEEGLKFMVYLQKENIIDESGMPKERFSAEFPKEGPSILRIQQVVRGDSAAYFCASSSTGPGYTFGSGTRLTVV.